Following are 29 T cell receptor beta chains from one sample sequenced in a study of shared clonotypes between healthy human individuals. Naive CD8 cells lacked CD45RO, underwent positive selection for CCR7 and left out terminally differentiated effector memory CD45RA+ cells. Assay used: immunoSEQ multiplex PCR; TCRdb lists only in-frame clones, some missing. The sample contains roughly 2,000,000 clones, about 95% of which appear only once. The sample was naive CD8+ T cells sorted from blood. These receptors were obtained from a man between 18 and 29 years old in good health.

CDR3 protein: CASSLGWERDNEQFF. Written as DNA, the CDR3 is TGTGCCAGCAGCTTAGGGTGGGAGAGGGATAATGAGCAGTTCTTC. This chain uses TRBV7-9 with TRBJ2-1, with D tentatively TRBD2 (5 bases). The CDR3 contains 15 residues. The germline V gene encodes CDR1 SEHNR and CDR2 FQNEAQ (reference sequence). Trimming pared 1 base from V and 7 bases from J, leaving 14 bases between.

The chain uses TRBV30 and TRBJ1-1; D unresolved. The CDR3 has 12 amino acids. The germline CDR1 and CDR2 sequences are GTSNPN and SVGIG (reference sequence). V gave up 0 bases and J gave up 5 bases, with 7 bases separating them. The CDR3 coding sequence is TGTGCCTGGAGTGTACAGAGGACTGAAGCTTTCTTT. Amino acids: CAWSVQRTEAFF.

The rearrangement links TRBV4-1 to TRBJ2-1; 7 bases are a match to TRBD2. There are 16 residues in the CDR3. Losses at the gene ends were 4 bases for V and 4 bases for J; bases not matched to a gene: 10. The germline V gene encodes CDR1 MGHRA and CDR2 YSYEKL. The CDR3 sequence: CASSPHAGELYNEQFF. CDR3 DNA sequence: TGCGCCAGCAGCCCACATGCGGGGGAATTATACAATGAGCAGTTCTTC.

The count of this clone is one. The chain recombines TRBV7-2 with TRBJ2-2, with D possibly TRBD2 on 5 matching bases. Germline V lookup: CDR1 SGHTA, CDR2 FQGNSA. The CDR3 extends over 15 amino acids. Between the trimmed V and J ends, which lost 5 bases and 6 bases, there was a span of 16 bases. This CDR3 is CASSPPRGRAGELFF. The CDR3 nucleotides read TGTGCCAGCAGCCCGCCTAGAGGGCGAGCCGGGGAGCTGTTTTTT.

The V call is TRBV5-1, the J call TRBJ1-1; D is ambiguous. The CDR3 is 16 amino acids. Deletions cut 0 bases from V and 4 bases from J, with 16 bases between. Germline CDR1 and CDR2: SGHRS and YFSETQ. CDR3 bases: TGCGCCAGCAGCTTGGGGGTACAGAACATGGGCACTGAAGCTTTCTTT. Translation: CASSLGVQNMGTEAFF.

J is TRBJ1-1 and V is TRBV28; 7 bases map to TRBD1. The length of the CDR3 is 15 residues. Trimming cost V 2 bases and J 4 bases; bases outside gene matches: 7. Germline V gene data show CDR1 as MDHEN and CDR2 as SYDVKM. The CDR3 DNA reads as TGTGCCAGCAGTTTAGATTCACAGGGGATCACTGAAGCTTTCTTT. Protein sequence: CASSLDSQGITEAFF.

V is TRBV4-1 and J is TRBJ2-7, with TRBD1 matching 7 bases. Looked up from germline, CDR1 is MGHRA and CDR2 is YSYEKL. J lost 0 bases, V lost 2 bases, and 7 bases had no gene match. This CDR3 comprises 16 residues. The CDR3 region is CASSQRTGDNSYEQYF. The CDR3 DNA reads as TGCGCCAGCAGCCAACGGACAGGCGATAACTCCTACGAGCAGTACTTC.

This chain uses TRBV5-6 with TRBJ2-7; 7 nucleotides align to TRBD2. The CDR3 is made up of 14 amino acids. The ends lost 2 bases at V and 6 bases at J; junction bases unmatched: 8. In germline, CDR1 is SGHDT, CDR2 YYEEEE. In DNA, the CDR3 is TGTGCCAGCAGCTTCGAGGGCGGGAGCCCCGAGCAGTACTTC. This gives the protein CASSFEGGSPEQYF.

The chain uses TRBV28 and TRBJ1-5; TRBD1 matches at 8 bases. The V gene's germline CDR1 is MDHEN and CDR2 SYDVKM. V gave up 5 bases and J gave up 5 bases; unmatched junction bases: 14. There are 17 residues in the CDR3. The CDR3 DNA reads TGTGCCAGCAGTACCCACACAGGGGGGAACCTGTATCAGCCCCAGCATTTT. Translation gives CASSTHTGGNLYQPQHF.

V gene TRBV13 combines with J gene TRBJ1-6, with D tentatively TRBD1 (6 bases). V lost 5 bases and J 7 bases, leaving 18 bases between the germline ends. CDR1 and CDR2 (germline): PRHDT, FYEKMQ (reference sequence). This CDR3 region has 16 residues. The CDR3 DNA is TGTGCCAGCAGCCCGGCGGGGGGCGAAGAGAATTCACCCCTCCACTTT. It yields the protein CASSPAGGEENSPLHF.

The chain recombines TRBV27 with TRBJ2-1; 8 bases fit TRBD1. Looked up from germline, CDR1 is MNHEY and CDR2 is SMNVEV (reference sequence). V shed 5 bases, J shed 0 bases, and the junction held 3 bases outside the gene matches. The CDR3 loop spans 15 amino acids. The CDR3 sequence is CASSQGTGSYNEQFF. The DNA for the CDR3 is TGTGCCAGCAGTCAAGGGACAGGCTCCTACAATGAGCAGTTCTTC.

The V call is TRBV5-6, the J call TRBJ2-1; possible D gene TRBD2, 5 bases. This CDR3 has 12 amino acids. Germline values: CDR1 SGHDT, CDR2 YYEEEE. The V end was cut by 5 bases, the J end by 9 bases, with 12 bases between. The CDR3: CASSPGWGEQFF. DNA of the CDR3: TGTGCCAGCAGTCCGGGATGGGGTGAGCAGTTCTTC.

V gene TRBV28 combines with J gene TRBJ2-7, with D unresolved. The V end lost 6 bases, the J end lost 0 bases, and 6 bases lay between the germline ends. The CDR3 has 12 amino acids. Looked up from germline, CDR1 is MDHEN and CDR2 is SYDVKM. This chain's CDR3 is CASRRTSYEQYF. In DNA, the CDR3 is TGTGCCAGCAGGCGTACCTCCTACGAGCAGTACTTC.

V gene TRBV30 combines with J gene TRBJ1-5; possibly TRBD1 for D (6 bases). V was shortened by 3 bases and J by 3 bases, with 12 bases between the two germline ends. CDR3 length equals 14 residues. Germline CDR1 GTSNPN, CDR2 SVGIG (reference sequence). This CDR3 reads CAWSLTGLNQPQHF. The CDR3 DNA reads TGTGCCTGGAGCCTTACAGGGCTCAATCAGCCCCAGCATTTT.

The chain carries TRBV6-1 and TRBJ2-1; the D is unclear. This CDR3 has 15 residues. Between the trimmed V and J ends, which lost 1 base and 1 base, there was a span of 8 bases. Per germline, CDR1 MNHNS and CDR2 SASEGT. The CDR3 nucleotides are TGTGCCAGCAGTGAAGGCTCGGTGTCCTACAATGAGCAGTTCTTC. This codes for CASSEGSVSYNEQFF.

The table lists this clone with a count of one. CDR3 loop: CASSSGQGNTGELFF. The CDR3 DNA reads TGTGCCAGCAGCTCGGGACAGGGGAACACCGGGGAGCTGTTTTTT. The chain couples TRBV7-9 to TRBJ2-2; TRBD1 aligns across 9 bases. The CDR3 extends over 15 amino acids. CDR1 is SEHNR, CDR2 FQNEAQ, per germline (reference sequence). The V and J ends lost 4 bases and 1 base, in that order; junction bases with no gene match: 1.

The rearrangement uses TRBV6-5 and TRBJ1-5; 8 bases map to TRBD1. The CDR3 totals 14 residues. V trimming: 4 bases; J trimming: 5 bases; junction bases outside the gene matches: 4. The germline V gene encodes CDR1 MNHEY and CDR2 SVGAGI. CDR3 nucleotides: TGTGCCAGCAGTTCGACAGGGGAGGATCAGCCCCAGCATTTT. Its protein product is CASSSTGEDQPQHF.

The chain carries TRBV28 and TRBJ1-1; 7 bases agree with TRBD1. The CDR3 consists of 16 residues. CDR1 and CDR2 from the germline V gene are MDHEN and SYDVKM. Losses at the gene ends were 4 bases for V and 1 base for J; bases not matched to a gene: 9. The CDR3 loop is CASSWDREAKNTEAFF. CDR3 sequence (DNA): TGTGCCAGCAGTTGGGACAGAGAAGCTAAGAACACTGAAGCTTTCTTT.

This chain links TRBV6-1 with TRBJ1-2; D may be TRBD1 (5 bases). This CDR3 spans 12 amino acids. The germline CDR1 and CDR2 sequences are MNHNS and SASEGT. Deletions cut 5 bases from V and 6 bases from J, with 10 bases between. The CDR3: CASSIGTHGYTF. The CDR3 bases are TGTGCCAGCAGTATCGGGACCCATGGCTACACCTTC.

The V and J genes are TRBV4-1 and TRBJ2-2; weak D call: TRBD2 (7 bases). CDR1 and CDR2 (germline): MGHRA, YSYEKL. Trimming shortened V by 8 bases and J by 1 base, and 17 bases separated the two germline ends. This CDR3 spans 16 amino acids. The CDR3 DNA sequence: TGCGCCAGCGGACCTGGGGGCGGGGGGAACACCGGGGAGCTGTTTTTT. Its protein product is CASGPGGGGNTGELFF.

The chain carries TRBV27 and TRBJ2-1; 9 bases map to TRBD2. CDR1 and CDR2 (germline): MNHEY, SMNVEV (reference sequence). The CDR3 spans 14 residues. V lost 7 bases and J lost 0; bases outside the gene matches: 1. The CDR3 coding sequence is TGTGCCAGCACGCGGGGGGGCTCCTACAATGAGCAGTTCTTC. Translation: CASTRGGSYNEQFF.

The CDR3 here is CASSQDQLDSYYGYTF. The CDR3, as DNA: TGCGCCAGCAGCCAAGATCAACTAGACAGCTATTATGGCTACACCTTC. The chain is built from TRBV4-1 and TRBJ1-2, with TRBD1 as a possible D gene (5 bases). CDR3 length: 16 amino acids. V was cut by 0 bases and J by 5 bases, with 16 bases left in between. CDR1 MGHRA and CDR2 YSYEKL come from the germline V gene.

This clone has only one observation. The rearrangement links TRBV27 to TRBJ2-7, with TRBD2 matching 7 bases. CDR1 is MNHEY, CDR2 SMNVEV, per germline (reference sequence). V trimming: 1 base; J trimming: 4 bases; junction bases outside the gene matches: 7. This CDR3 contains 15 residues. In DNA, the CDR3 is TGTGCCAGCAGTTTATTCGGCGGGAGCCCTTACGAGCAGTACTTC. Translated, it gives CASSLFGGSPYEQYF.

The CDR3 nucleotides read TGTGCCAGCAGTCAGGGGTCAGACAATCAGCCCCAGCATTTT. Its protein is CASSQGSDNQPQHF. The V gene is TRBV5-6, the J gene TRBJ1-5; D perhaps matches TRBD1 (6 bases). The CDR3 has 14 residues. V was pared by 5 bases and J by 3 bases, with 12 bases between. The germline CDR1 and CDR2 sequences are SGHDT and YYEEEE.

The chain uses TRBV7-3 and TRBJ1-2; D not resolved. Germline assignment: CDR1 SGHTA and CDR2 FQGTGA. The CDR3 loop spans 14 amino acids. V lost 0 bases, J lost 3 bases, and 8 bases lay in between. CDR3 nucleotides: TGTGCCAGCAGCTTAACGGGAGGTGACTATGGCTACACCTTC. Its protein product is CASSLTGGDYGYTF.

V and J are TRBV19 and TRBJ2-2; D unclear. This CDR3 contains 13 residues. Germline V CDR1 and CDR2: LNHDA, SQIVND (reference sequence). The V end lost 5 bases, the J end lost 7 bases, and 11 bases lay between the germline ends. CDR3 sequence reads: CASSPGRLGELFF. In nucleotides, the CDR3 is TGTGCCAGTAGTCCTGGGCGGCTCGGGGAGCTGTTTTTT. The complete variable domain, with remaining parts taken from reference TRBV19 and TRBJ2-2, reads DGGITQSPKYLFRKEGQNVTLSCEQNLNHDAMYWYRQDPGQGLRLIYYSQIVNDFQKGDIAEGYSVSREKKESFPLTVTSAQKNPTAFYLCASSPGRLGELFFGEGSRLTVL.

This sequence joins TRBV7-9 and TRBJ2-7, with D unresolved. The length of the CDR3 is 11 residues. CDR1 and CDR2 (germline): SEHNR, FQNEAQ (reference sequence). V gave up 5 bases and J gave up 6 bases, with 8 bases separating them. CDR3 amino acids: CASSGMGEQYF. Written as DNA, the CDR3 is TGTGCCAGCAGCGGAATGGGCGAGCAGTACTTC.

The J gene is TRBJ2-1, the V gene TRBV11-3, with no clear D. CDR1 SGHNT and CDR2 YENEEA come from the germline V gene. The CDR3 runs to 15 residues. With 4 bases removed from V and 0 bases from J, the gap between germline ends came to 10 bases. The CDR3: CASSSGWSSYNEQFF. The CDR3, as DNA: TGTGCCAGCAGCTCTGGCTGGAGCTCCTACAATGAGCAGTTCTTC.

The chain recombines TRBV27 with TRBJ1-2, with D possibly being TRBD1 (5 bases). Trimming stripped 5 bases from V and 8 bases from J, with 9 bases between. The CDR3 runs to 11 residues. CDR1 is MNHEY and CDR2 is SMNVEV in the germline V gene (reference sequence). CDR3 loop: CASSPRGGYTF. The CDR3 nucleotides are TGTGCCAGCAGTCCGAGGGGAGGCTACACCTTC.